What follows describes a single T cell receptor beta chain. The data were obtained in a study of blood T cell repertoires in COVID-19. Study-wide context: Sites across the United States, Italy and Spain contributed samples from acute and convalescent COVID-19. PBMCs, B-cell-depleted T cells, or T cells were the source of the cDNA or gDNA that made up the material.

As originally analysed: Cell counts per sample came from amplifying reference gene primers. Clones were read by immunoSEQ multiplex PCR, and TCRdb kept only the in-frame ones, dropping some. Clonal size and the V and J genes are those of that table, whereas D and trimming came from the DNA. The data hold 150,000 to 200,000 clones, with approximately 79% observed a single time. Germline CDR1 reads SGHTS; CDR2 reads YDEGEE. The CDR3 spans 17 residues. The trim removed 4 bases at V and 7 bases at J, leaving 11 bases unmatched. While infection was still active, Seattle patients were enrolled and then followed longitudinally.

This sequence joins TRBV5-8 and TRBJ1-4, with 12 bases fitting TRBD1. Sequencing input: peripheral blood. The source of this sequence is a woman aged 60 to 75 with COVID-19, enrolled during active disease. This CDR3 is CASSISGTGGEFEKLFF. In DNA, the CDR3 is TGTGCCAGCAGCATATCCGGGACAGGGGGCGAGTTTGAAAAACTGTTTTTT.